These 29 T cell receptor beta chains originate from one sample sequenced in a study of cytomegalovirus exposure and HLA in healthy donors. Primers for the PCR totalled 60 Vbeta and 13 Jbeta. The table came from immunoSEQ multiplex PCR; TCRdb's copy has only in-frame clones and leaves some out. The repertoire holds roughly 200,000 clones, with 9.5% as singletons. The sequenced material came from PBMCs. The receptors shown here come from a woman aged 25 to 39 in good health and CMV-seropositive.

This clone showed up just a few times. This sequence joins TRBV19 and TRBJ2-3; 14 bases are a match to TRBD2. Trimming at V came to 2 bases and at J to 9 bases, leaving 7 bases not matched to a gene. In germline, CDR1 is LNHDA, CDR2 SQIVND (reference sequence). The CDR3 totals 16 residues. This CDR3 reads CASSIWGLAGAETQYF. The CDR3 bases are TGTGCCAGTAGTATATGGGGACTAGCGGGAGCGGAAACGCAGTATTTT.

This clone was seen more than once but under ten times. Other DNA sequences in the same sample also yield this CDR3. The DNA of the CDR3 is TGTGCCAGCAGCCTCCGGGACTCCACTTACAATGAGCAGTTCTTC. Translated: CASSLRDSTYNEQFF. The J gene is TRBJ2-1, the V gene TRBV7-2; the D gene is possibly TRBD2 (6 bases). The CDR3 has 15 residues. Germline CDR1 is SGHTA and CDR2 is FQGNSA. Trimming left V 5 bases short and J 4 bases short, with 15 bases between.

Only a few counts were recorded for this clone. In DNA form, the CDR3 reads TGTGCCAGCAGGATGGGACTAGGACGACCCGGGGAGCTGTTTTTT. As protein: CASRMGLGRPGELFF. The chain joins TRBV7-2 to TRBJ2-2; 8 bases are shared with TRBD2. Germline CDR1 is SGHTA and CDR2 is FQGNSA. V lost 6 bases to trimming and J lost 6 bases; unmatched junction nucleotides: 9. This CDR3 has 15 residues.

This clone was seen a handful of times. The V and J genes are TRBV5-5 and TRBJ1-2; D remains unclear. Germline V lookup: CDR1 SGHKS, CDR2 YYEKEE (reference sequence). The CDR3 is 15 residues long. V was shortened by 2 bases and J by 2 bases, with 13 bases between the two germline ends. Here the CDR3 reads CASSLYGESNYGYTF. The CDR3, as DNA: TGTGCCAGCAGCTTATATGGAGAGTCGAACTATGGCTACACCTTC.

V gene TRBV7-3 combines with J gene TRBJ2-5; 10 nucleotides match TRBD2. The CDR3 extends over 18 amino acids. J lost 4 bases, V lost 3 bases, and 14 bases had no gene match. CDR1 and CDR2 from the germline V gene are SGHTA and FQGTGA. The CDR3 region is CASSLGASGSASGETQYF. Here the CDR3 DNA reads TGTGCCAGCAGCTTGGGGGCTAGCGGGAGCGCCTCGGGAGAGACCCAGTACTTC.

V is TRBV14 and J is TRBJ2-3; no clear D. Germline CDR1 SGHDN, CDR2 FVKESK. Trimming left V 3 bases short and J 5 bases short, with 18 bases between. This CDR3 has 16 residues. The CDR3 reads CASSHYPGSTLDTQYF. The CDR3 bases are TGTGCCAGCAGCCACTATCCAGGCAGTACATTAGATACGCAGTATTTT.

The rearrangement links TRBV9 to TRBJ2-1, with D perhaps TRBD2 (6 bases). The germline V gene has CDR1 SGDLS and CDR2 YYNGEE. V was clipped by 10 bases and J by 0 bases, with 14 bases between them. CDR3 length: 14 residues. The CDR3 here is CAGVAASSYNEQFF. The CDR3 nucleotides are TGTGCCGGCGTAGCGGCCAGCTCCTACAATGAGCAGTTCTTC.

The chain carries TRBV18 and TRBJ1-2, with 10 bases fitting TRBD1. The trim removed 3 bases at V and 6 bases at J, leaving 7 bases unmatched. This CDR3 spans 15 amino acids. CDR1 and CDR2 (germline): KGHSH, LQKENI. CDR3 loop: CASSPRDRGRDGYTF. The CDR3 DNA sequence: TGTGCCAGCTCACCCCGGGACAGGGGTCGGGATGGCTACACCTTC.

The chain has TRBV25-1 and TRBJ2-3; 10 bases match TRBD1. Germline assignment: CDR1 MGHDK and CDR2 SYGVNS. The CDR3 has 17 amino acids. With 4 bases clipped from V and 4 bases from J, the junction kept 11 bases outside the gene matches. This CDR3 reads CASSGPTTGGLADTQYF. The CDR3 bases are TGTGCCAGCAGTGGGCCCACGACAGGGGGCTTAGCAGATACGCAGTATTTT.

This clone came up a few times. The chain employs TRBV7-2 and TRBJ1-3; D is perhaps TRBD1 (6 bases). The length of the CDR3 is 13 residues. Looked up from germline, CDR1 is SGHTA and CDR2 is FQGNSA. Trimming removed 2 bases at V and 9 bases at J, with 11 bases between. The CDR3 sequence is CASSLTPDSTIYF. CDR3 DNA: TGTGCCAGCAGCTTAACACCGGACAGCACCATATATTTT.

The V call is TRBV9, the J call TRBJ2-2; 7 bases align to TRBD2. Trimming cost V 2 bases and J 6 bases; bases outside gene matches: 4. This CDR3 comprises 14 residues. From germline, CDR1 is SGDLS and CDR2 YYNGEE. The CDR3 sequence is CASSVGLVAGELFF. CDR3 nucleotides: TGTGCCAGCAGCGTCGGACTAGTGGCCGGGGAGCTGTTTTTT.

This clone was observed a few times. This rearrangement joins TRBV2 to TRBJ2-2, with 10 bases fitting TRBD2. Per the germline V gene, CDR1 is SNHLY and CDR2 is FYNNEI. This CDR3 contains 20 residues. The J segment lost 2 bases and the V segment lost 7 bases, leaving 19 bases of the junction unmatched. CDR3 sequence reads: CASTLRGSGRALRNTGELFF. As DNA, the CDR3 is TGTGCCAGCACATTAAGGGGGAGCGGGAGGGCCCTACGAAACACCGGGGAGCTGTTTTTT.

This clone was found a few times. This chain joins TRBV2 and TRBJ2-4; 7 nucleotides align to TRBD1. The CDR3 covers 14 residues. Trimming removed 7 bases from V and 3 bases from J; junction bases left unmatched: 6. Germline-derived CDR1 and CDR2 are SNHLY and FYNNEI. CDR3 protein: CASIGRDSKNIQYF. The DNA of the CDR3 is TGTGCCAGCATTGGCCGGGACAGCAAAAACATTCAGTACTTC.

CDR3 in DNA: TGCAGCGTTGTCTTCGCGGGCACTGAAGCTTTCTTT. Protein sequence: CSVVFAGTEAFF. The chain employs TRBV29-1 and TRBJ1-1; no definite D call. V lost 4 bases, J lost 4 bases, and 10 bases lay in between. This CDR3 spans 12 amino acids. From germline, CDR1 is SQVTM and CDR2 ANQGSEA.

This chain's CDR3 is CASSPTGINSPLHF. As DNA, the CDR3 is TGTGCCAGCAGTCCGACAGGGATTAATTCACCCCTCCACTTT. The rearrangement links TRBV2 to TRBJ1-6; 7 bases are a match to TRBD1. The CDR3 is made up of 14 amino acids. Germline CDR1 and CDR2: SNHLY and FYNNEI. Losses at the gene ends were 5 bases for V and 6 bases for J; bases not matched to a gene: 4.

This chain's CDR3 is CASSWGHITNTEAFF. The CDR3 bases are TGTGCCAGCAGCTGGGGACATATTACAAACACTGAAGCTTTCTTT. The chain couples TRBV7-9 to TRBJ1-1; D perhaps matches TRBD1 (6 bases). The CDR3 has 15 residues. Germline V CDR1 and CDR2: SEHNR, FQNEAQ (reference sequence). Between the trimmed V and J ends, which lost 4 bases and 2 bases, there was a span of 14 bases.

The chain combines TRBV7-2 with TRBJ2-7; D gene ambiguous. The CDR3 contains 13 residues. V was cut by 4 bases and J by 2 bases, with 9 bases left in between. CDR1 is SGHTA and CDR2 is FQGNSA in the germline V gene. In DNA form, the CDR3 reads TGTGCCAGCAGCTGGGCAGTCCCCTACGAGCAGTACTTC. This gives the protein CASSWAVPYEQYF. Full variable domain (rest looked up from reference TRBV7-2 and TRBJ2-7): GAGVSQSPSNKVTEKGKDVELRCDPISGHTALYWYRQSLGQGLEFLIYFQGNSAPDKSGLPSDRFSAERTGGSVSTLTIQRTQQEDSAVYLCASSWAVPYEQYFGPGTRLTVT.

The chain has TRBV12-5 and TRBJ2-3; 7 bases match TRBD2. Germline values: CDR1 LGHNT, CDR2 FRNRAP. This CDR3 has 14 residues. The V segment lost 7 bases and the J segment 2 bases; nucleotides outside the gene matches: 6. Here the CDR3 reads CASAKLATTDTQYF. The CDR3 DNA reads as TGTGCTAGTGCCAAACTAGCGACCACAGATACGCAGTATTTT.

V usage is TRBV10-1 and J usage is TRBJ2-7; 9 nucleotides line up with TRBD2. Germline loops: CDR1 WNHNN, CDR2 SYGVQD (reference sequence). The CDR3 covers 17 residues. J was trimmed by 0 bases and V by 0 bases; bases with no gene match: 6. The CDR3 reads CASSESTLAGFSYEQYF. DNA for the CDR3: TGCGCCAGCAGTGAGTCGACTCTAGCGGGATTCTCCTACGAGCAGTACTTC.

The chain recombines TRBV30 with TRBJ2-5; TRBD2 matches at 7 bases. J was trimmed by 0 bases and V by 5 bases; bases with no gene match: 9. Germline assignment: CDR1 GTSNPN and CDR2 SVGIG (reference sequence). The CDR3 totals 15 residues. Here the CDR3 reads CAWDTPGTNQETQYF. The CDR3 nucleotides are TGTGCCTGGGACACGCCTGGGACTAACCAAGAGACCCAGTACTTC.

V gene TRBV11-2 combines with J gene TRBJ1-1, with TRBD1 as a possible D gene (5 bases). The CDR3 has 14 amino acids. Trimming shortened V by 1 base and J by 5 bases, and 11 bases separated the two germline ends. Germline CDR1 reads SGHAT; CDR2 reads FQNNGV. In DNA, the CDR3 is TGTGCCAGCAGCTTAGGGGGGGGATTGACTGAAGCTTTCTTT. This translates into CASSLGGGLTEAFF.

This clone has only a few counts. The V and J genes are TRBV29-1 and TRBJ1-4, with no clear D. CDR1 and CDR2 (germline): SQVTM, ANQGSEA. The V and J ends lost 0 bases and 4 bases respectively, with 9 bases between them. The CDR3 has 14 amino acids. The CDR3 nucleotides are TGCAGCGTTGAAGATAACAGCTTTAATGAAAAACTGTTTTTT. Translated: CSVEDNSFNEKLFF.

This clone was found a few times. The V call is TRBV6-1, the J call TRBJ2-3; 8 bases line up with TRBD1. Germline CDR1 MNHNS, CDR2 SASEGT. The CDR3 consists of 14 residues. Trimming cost V 11 bases and J 0 bases; bases outside gene matches: 7. CDR3 DNA: TGTGCCTCAAGGACAGGGCTAAGCACAGATACGCAGTATTTT. Translating gives CASRTGLSTDTQYF.

This chain links TRBV6-1 with TRBJ2-1; tentatively, D is TRBD2 (6 bases). This CDR3 is built from 15 residues. Trimming shortened V by 10 bases and J by 4 bases, and 20 bases separated the two germline ends. Per the germline V gene, CDR1 is MNHNS and CDR2 is SASEGT. The CDR3 nucleotides are TGTGCCACTCAGGCCATAGCGGCAGGATACAATGAGCAGTTCTTC. This encodes CATQAIAAGYNEQFF.

The chain uses TRBV19 and TRBJ2-5; 7 nucleotides align to TRBD2. Looked up from germline, CDR1 is LNHDA and CDR2 is SQIVND (reference sequence). CDR3 size: 12 residues. The CDR3 coding sequence is TGTGTAATGGTGGGAGGGAGAGAGACCCAGTACTTC. It specifies CVMVGGRETQYF.

The chain joins TRBV19 to TRBJ2-1, with D unclear. Germline V gene data show CDR1 as LNHDA and CDR2 as SQIVND (reference sequence). The V end was cut by 1 base, the J end by 5 bases, with 9 bases between. There are 14 residues in the CDR3. The chain's CDR3 is CASSIAARDNEQFF. In DNA, the CDR3 is TGTGCCAGTAGTATAGCTGCCCGGGACAATGAGCAGTTCTTC.

The sample holds a few counts of this clone. The chain carries TRBV5-1 and TRBJ2-3; 12 nucleotides match TRBD2. There are 18 residues in the CDR3. Germline values: CDR1 SGHRS, CDR2 YFSETQ. With 3 bases clipped from V and 0 bases from J, the junction kept 8 bases outside the gene matches. The CDR3 DNA is TGCGCCAGCAGCTCCGGGGGGACTAGCGGGCTTAGCACAGATACGCAGTATTTT. Translation: CASSSGGTSGLSTDTQYF.

CDR3 in amino acids: CSVEDRGGREKLFF. The CDR3 DNA reads TGCAGCGTTGAAGATCGGGGGGGGAGGGAAAAACTGTTTTTT. The V and J genes are TRBV29-1 and TRBJ1-4; D might be TRBD1 (5 bases). Germline values: CDR1 SQVTM, CDR2 ANQGSEA. V lost 0 bases and J 8 bases, leaving 13 bases between the germline ends. This CDR3 contains 14 residues.

V gene TRBV5-4 combines with J gene TRBJ2-3; TRBD2 aligns across 12 bases. The V segment lost 4 bases and the J segment 2 bases; nucleotides outside the gene matches: 8. This CDR3 has 17 residues. The germline gives CDR1 SGHNT, CDR2 YYREEE (reference sequence). Here the CDR3 DNA reads TGTGCCAGCAGCCCATCTAGACTAGCGGGGGACACAGATACGCAGTATTTT. Amino acid sequence: CASSPSRLAGDTDTQYF.